This section outlines one T cell receptor beta chain sequence together with its context. This entry comes from a study of blood T cell repertoires in COVID-19. The wider study: Spain, Italy and the United States supplied samples that represented acute and convalescent COVID-19.

Methods used by the authors: Reference gene primers were amplified, and this amplification served to estimate nucleated cell counts. This table comes from immunoSEQ multiplex PCR, and its TCRdb copy is limited to in-frame clones, with some not included. V and J calls plus clone size are reproduced from that table; the DNA served to infer D and trimming. This table has some 150,000 clones, about 86% appearing once. Per the germline V gene, CDR1 is LGHDT and CDR2 is YNNKEL (reference sequence). The CDR3 runs 17 residues. Germline trimming cut 5 bases from V and 1 base from J; bases unmatched to any gene: 4.

This receptor was identified in a man between 65 and 79 years old with acute or convalescent COVID-19. The source material was peripheral blood. The chain has TRBV3-1 (or the pseudogene TRBV3-2) and TRBJ2-3; 15 bases agree with TRBD2. CDR3: CASSKGLAGGRTDTQYF. The CDR3 DNA reads as TGTGCCAGCAGCAAAGGACTAGCGGGAGGGCGCACAGATACGCAGTATTTT.